The source of this TCR beta chain is a study of human T cells and chemical hapten exposure. This clonotype was seen a few times. From the RACE reads, TCRdb called clonotypes with MiXCR, one entry per CDR3 protein. The table has roughly 89,000 distinct CDR3 sequences, about 11% seen once. Regarding time point: patch test 3, about 24 weeks after DPC sensitization. Treatment reported: therapeutic diphenylcyclopropenone sensitization with weekly scalp DPC. Unfractionated whole blood yielded the extracted total RNA. The sequenced sample was whole blood, obtained in connection with sensitization to the hapten diphenylcyclopropenone (DPC). The receptor was derived from a woman aged 30 to 39 with alopecia areata. Some clones in this sample may be carry-over from other donors' samples.

The CDR3 DNA reads as TGTGCCAGCAGCCAGAGGGGACAGGGGGCGGGAGCTTTCTTT. It codes for CASSQRGQGAGAFF. The gene calls are TRBV7-9 and TRBJ1-1, with 12 bases aligning to TRBD1. The CDR3 runs 14 residues. V shed 5 bases and J 10 bases; nucleotides not matched to a gene: 8. Per the germline V gene, CDR1 is SEHNR and CDR2 is FQNEAQ (reference sequence).